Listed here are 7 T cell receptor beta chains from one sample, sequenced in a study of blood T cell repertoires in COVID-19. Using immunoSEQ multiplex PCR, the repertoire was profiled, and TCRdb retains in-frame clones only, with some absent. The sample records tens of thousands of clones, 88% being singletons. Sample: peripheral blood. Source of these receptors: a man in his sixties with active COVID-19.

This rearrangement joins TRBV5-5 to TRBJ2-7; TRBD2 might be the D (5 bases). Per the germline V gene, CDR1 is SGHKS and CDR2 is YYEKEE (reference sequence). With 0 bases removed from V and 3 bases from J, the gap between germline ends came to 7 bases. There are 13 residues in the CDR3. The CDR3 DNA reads TGTGCCAGCAGCTTGGTCGGGGACTACGAGCAGTACTTC. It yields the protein CASSLVGDYEQYF.

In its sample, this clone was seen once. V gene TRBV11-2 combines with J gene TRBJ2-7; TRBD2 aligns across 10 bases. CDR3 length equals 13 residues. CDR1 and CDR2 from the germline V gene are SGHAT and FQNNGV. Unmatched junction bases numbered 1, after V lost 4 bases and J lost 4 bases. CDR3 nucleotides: TGTGCCAGCAGCTCTAGCGGGAGTTACGAGCAGTACTTC. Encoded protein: CASSSSGSYEQYF.

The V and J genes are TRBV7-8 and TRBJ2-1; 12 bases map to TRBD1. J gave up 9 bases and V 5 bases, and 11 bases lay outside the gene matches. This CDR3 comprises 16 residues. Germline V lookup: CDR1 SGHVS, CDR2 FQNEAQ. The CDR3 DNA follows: TGTGCCAGCAGCCTGGGACAGGGGGCGAAGAGCGGTGAGCAGTTCTTC. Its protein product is CASSLGQGAKSGEQFF.

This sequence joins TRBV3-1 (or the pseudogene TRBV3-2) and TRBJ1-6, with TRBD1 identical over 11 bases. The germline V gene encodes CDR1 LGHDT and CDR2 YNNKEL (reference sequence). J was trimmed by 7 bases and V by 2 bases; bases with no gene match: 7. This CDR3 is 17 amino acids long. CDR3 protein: CASSQPRTGGRNSPLHF. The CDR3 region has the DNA TGTGCCAGCAGCCAACCTAGGACAGGGGGCAGAAATTCACCCCTCCACTTT.

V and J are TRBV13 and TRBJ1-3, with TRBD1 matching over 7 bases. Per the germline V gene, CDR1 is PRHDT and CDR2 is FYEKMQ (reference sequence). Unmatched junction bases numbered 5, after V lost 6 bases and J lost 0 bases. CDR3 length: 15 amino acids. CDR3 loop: CASSLGQLSGNTIYF. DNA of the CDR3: TGTGCCAGCAGTCTGGGACAGCTCTCTGGAAACACCATATATTTT.

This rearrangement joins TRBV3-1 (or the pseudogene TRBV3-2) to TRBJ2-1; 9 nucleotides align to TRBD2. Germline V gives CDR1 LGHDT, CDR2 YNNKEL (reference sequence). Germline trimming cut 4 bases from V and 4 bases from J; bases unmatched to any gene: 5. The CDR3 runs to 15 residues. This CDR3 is CASSRTSDLYNEQFF. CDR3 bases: TGTGCCAGCAGCCGGACTAGCGACTTATACAATGAGCAGTTCTTC.

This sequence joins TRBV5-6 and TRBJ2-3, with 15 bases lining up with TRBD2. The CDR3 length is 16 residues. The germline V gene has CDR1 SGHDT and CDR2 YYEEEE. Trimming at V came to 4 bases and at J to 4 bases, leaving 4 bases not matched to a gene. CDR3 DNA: TGTGCCAGCAGCACGGGACTAGCGGGAGGAGCAGATACGCAGTATTTT. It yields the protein CASSTGLAGGADTQYF. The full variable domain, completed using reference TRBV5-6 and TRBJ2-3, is DAGVTQSPTHLIKTRGQQVTLRCSPKSGHDTVSWYQQALGQGPQFIFQYYEEEERQRGNFPDRFSGHQFPNYSSELNVNALLLGDSALYLCASSTGLAGGADTQYFGPGTRLTVL.